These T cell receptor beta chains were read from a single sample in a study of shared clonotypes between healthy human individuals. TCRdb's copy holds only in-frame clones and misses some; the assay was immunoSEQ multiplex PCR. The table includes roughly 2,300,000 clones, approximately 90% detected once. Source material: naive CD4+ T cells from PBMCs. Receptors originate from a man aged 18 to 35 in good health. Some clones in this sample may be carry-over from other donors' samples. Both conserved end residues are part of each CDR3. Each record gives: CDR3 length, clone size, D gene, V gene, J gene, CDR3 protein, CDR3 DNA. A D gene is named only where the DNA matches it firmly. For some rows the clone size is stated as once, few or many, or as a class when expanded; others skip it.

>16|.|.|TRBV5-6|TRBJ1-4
CASSLGVGRRGEKLFF
TGTGCCAGCAGCTTGGGTGTCGGTAGAAGAGGTGAAAAACTGTTTTTT
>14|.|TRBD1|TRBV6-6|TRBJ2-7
CASSIRTGGYEQYF
TGTGCCAGCAGCATTCGGACAGGGGGCTACGAGCAGTACTTC
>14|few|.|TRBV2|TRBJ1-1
CASSARQVNTEAFF
TGTGCCAGCAGTGCGAGACAAGTGAACACTGAAGCTTTCTTT
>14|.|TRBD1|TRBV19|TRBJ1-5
CASSMGQGNQPQHF
TGTGCCAGTAGTATGGGACAGGGCAATCAGCCCCAGCATTTT
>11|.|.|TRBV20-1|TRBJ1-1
CSAFNQGKAFF
TGCAGTGCTTTCAATCAGGGGAAAGCTTTCTTT
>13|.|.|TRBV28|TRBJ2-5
CASSGAGAATQYF
TGTGCCAGCAGTGGGGCCGGCGCTGCGACCCAGTACTTC
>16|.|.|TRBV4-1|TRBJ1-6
CASSREARDGRSPLHF
TGCGCCAGCAGCCGGGAAGCACGGGACGGGAGATCACCCCTCCACTTT
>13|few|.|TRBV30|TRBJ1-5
CAWSDLSNQPQHF
TGTGCCTGGAGCGACCTTAGCAATCAGCCCCAGCATTTT
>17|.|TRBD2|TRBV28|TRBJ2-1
CASSFVAGGPSSREQFF
TGTGCCAGCAGTTTTGTGGCGGGAGGGCCAAGTTCACGGGAGCAGTTCTTC
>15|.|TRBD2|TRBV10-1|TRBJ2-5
CASRGLAGLQETQYF
TGCGCCAGCAGAGGACTAGCGGGACTCCAAGAGACCCAGTACTTC
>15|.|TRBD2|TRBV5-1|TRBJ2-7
CASSLVVAGVYEQYF
TGCGCCAGCAGCCTGGTGGTAGCGGGAGTCTACGAGCAGTACTTC
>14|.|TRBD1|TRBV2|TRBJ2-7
CASRTGIVSYEQYF
TGTGCCAGCAGGACAGGGATCGTCTCCTACGAGCAGTACTTC
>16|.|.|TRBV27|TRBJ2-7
CASFSSRGNGVYEQYF
TGTGCCAGCTTTTCTTCCAGGGGAAATGGGGTCTACGAGCAGTACTTC
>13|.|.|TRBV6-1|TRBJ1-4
CASSVRPGEKLFF
TGTGCCAGCAGTGTCCGACCGGGTGAAAAACTGTTTTTT
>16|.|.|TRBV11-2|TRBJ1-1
CASSPRTWTGLPEAFF
TGTGCCAGCAGCCCGAGAACGTGGACGGGCCTCCCTGAAGCTTTCTTT
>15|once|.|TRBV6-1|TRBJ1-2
CASSEGYPGQGGYTF
TGTGCCAGCAGTGAAGGTTACCCAGGGCAGGGTGGCTACACCTTC
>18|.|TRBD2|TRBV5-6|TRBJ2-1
CASSPRKLSGSPYNEQFF
TGTGCCAGCAGCCCTCGTAAGCTTAGCGGGAGTCCCTACAATGAGCAGTTCTTC
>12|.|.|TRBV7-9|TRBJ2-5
CASSSPQETQYF
TGTGCCAGCAGCTCCCCACAAGAGACCCAGTACTTC
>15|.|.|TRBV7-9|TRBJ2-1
CASSEKGGVYNEQFF
TGTGCCAGCAGCGAAAAGGGGGGGGTATACAATGAGCAGTTCTTC
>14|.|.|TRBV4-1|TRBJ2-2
CASSHGAATGELFF
TGCGCCAGCAGCCACGGGGCAGCCACCGGGGAGCTGTTTTTT
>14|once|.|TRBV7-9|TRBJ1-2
CASSLGPDLYGYTF
TGTGCCAGCAGCTTAGGGCCGGACCTCTACGGCTACACCTTC
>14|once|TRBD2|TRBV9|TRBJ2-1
CASSVATSGDEQFF
TGTGCCAGCAGCGTAGCCACTAGCGGCGATGAGCAGTTCTTC
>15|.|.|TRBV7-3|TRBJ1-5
CASLRSHTPERAQHF
TGTGCCAGCCTTCGTAGCCACACCCCTGAAAGAGCCCAGCATTTT
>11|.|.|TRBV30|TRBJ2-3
CAWSPRDTQYF
TGTGCCTGGAGTCCACGGGATACGCAGTATTTT
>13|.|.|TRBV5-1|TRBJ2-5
CASSKAVQETQYF
TGCGCCAGCAGTAAGGCGGTACAAGAGACCCAGTACTTC
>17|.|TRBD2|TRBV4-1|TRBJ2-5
CASSPRTSGRAYETQYF
TGCGCCAGCAGCCCGAGGACTAGCGGGAGGGCCTACGAGACCCAGTACTTC
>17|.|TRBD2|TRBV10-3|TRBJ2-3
CAIRAFGLARSTDTQYF
TGTGCCATCAGGGCCTTTGGACTAGCGCGAAGCACAGATACGCAGTATTTT
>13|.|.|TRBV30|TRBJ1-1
CAWQTGSNTEAFF
TGTGCCTGGCAAACAGGCTCGAACACTGAAGCTTTCTTT
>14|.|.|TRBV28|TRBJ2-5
CASSFYRGQETQYF
TGTGCCAGCAGTTTTTATCGGGGTCAAGAGACCCAGTACTTC
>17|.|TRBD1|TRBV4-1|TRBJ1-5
CASSPGTGELSNQPQHF
TGCGCCAGCAGCCCCGGGACAGGCGAACTTAGCAATCAGCCCCAGCATTTT
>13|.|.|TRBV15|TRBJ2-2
CATSREVGGELFF
TGTGCCACCAGCAGGGAAGTTGGAGGGGAGCTGTTTTTT
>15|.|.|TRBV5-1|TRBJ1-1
CASSFPGTDPTEAFF
TGCGCCAGCAGCTTCCCCGGGACGGATCCCACTGAAGCTTTCTTT
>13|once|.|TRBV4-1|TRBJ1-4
CASSQSMREKLFF
TGCGCCAGCAGCCAATCGATGAGGGAAAAACTGTTTTTT
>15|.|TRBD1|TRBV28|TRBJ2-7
CASSLMDRGPQEQYF
TGTGCCAGCAGTTTAATGGACAGGGGGCCTCAGGAGCAGTACTTC
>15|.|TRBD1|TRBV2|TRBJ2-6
CASSGTGTGANVLTF
TGTGCCAGCAGTGGGACAGGGACAGGGGCCAACGTCCTGACTTTC
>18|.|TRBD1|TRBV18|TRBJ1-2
CASSPYSPAGGNINGYTF
TGTGCCAGCTCACCCTATTCGCCGGCAGGGGGCAATATCAATGGCTACACCTTC
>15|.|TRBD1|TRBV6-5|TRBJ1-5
CASNPGQGPNQPQHF
TGTGCCAGCAATCCGGGACAGGGCCCAAATCAGCCCCAGCATTTT
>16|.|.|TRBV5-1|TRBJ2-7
CASSTRGEGGYYEQYF
TGCGCCAGCAGCACCCGCGGGGAGGGGGGTTACTACGAGCAGTACTTC
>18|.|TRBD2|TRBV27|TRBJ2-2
CASSFAPSGTSGTGELFF
TGTGCCAGCAGTTTTGCCCCCTCCGGGACTAGCGGCACCGGGGAGCTGTTTTTT
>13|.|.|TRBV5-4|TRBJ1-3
CASSLLAGNTIYF
TGTGCCAGCAGCTTGTTAGCTGGAAACACCATATATTTT
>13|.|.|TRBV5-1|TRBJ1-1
CASSPSGNTEAFF
TGCGCCAGCAGCCCTTCGGGGAACACTGAAGCTTTCTTT
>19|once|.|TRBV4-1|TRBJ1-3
CASSQDYPGAGVTGNTIYF
TGCGCCAGCAGCCAAGATTACCCGGGCGCAGGGGTCACTGGAAACACCATATATTTT
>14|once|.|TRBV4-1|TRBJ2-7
CASSQLLPRDEQYF
TGCGCCAGCAGCCAACTCTTACCCCGGGACGAGCAGTACTTC
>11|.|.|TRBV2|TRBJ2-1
CATSVYNEQFF
TGTGCCACCTCGGTCTACAATGAGCAGTTCTTC
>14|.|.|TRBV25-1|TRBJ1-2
CASRASGGLYGYTF
TGTGCCAGCAGGGCCTCGGGGGGCCTCTATGGCTACACCTTC
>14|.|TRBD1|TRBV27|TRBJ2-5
CASSFGQGAQTQYF
TGTGCCAGCAGTTTTGGGCAGGGGGCCCAGACCCAGTACTTC
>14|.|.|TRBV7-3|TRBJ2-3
CASSLSPSTDTQYF
TGTGCCAGCAGCTTAAGCCCTAGCACAGATACGCAGTATTTT
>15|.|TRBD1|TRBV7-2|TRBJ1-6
CASRQPGQRSSPLHF
TGTGCCAGCAGGCAACCGGGACAGAGGAGCTCACCCCTCCACTTT
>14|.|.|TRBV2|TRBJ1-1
CASSPRGDGTEAFF
TGTGCCAGCAGTCCAAGGGGAGACGGCACTGAAGCTTTCTTT
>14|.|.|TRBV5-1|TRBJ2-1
CASSFTADYNEQFF
TGCGCCAGCAGCTTTACAGCGGACTACAATGAGCAGTTCTTC
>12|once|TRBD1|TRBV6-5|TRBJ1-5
CASREGGQPQHF
TGTGCCAGCAGAGAAGGGGGCCAGCCCCAGCATTTT
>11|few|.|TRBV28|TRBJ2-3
CASSSADTQYF
TGTGCCAGCAGTTCAGCAGATACGCAGTATTTT
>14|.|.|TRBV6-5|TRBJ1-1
CASSYSRLGTEAFF
TGTGCCAGCAGTTACTCTCGATTGGGGACTGAAGCTTTCTTT
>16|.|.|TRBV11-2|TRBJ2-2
CASSFSLASYTGELFF
TGTGCCAGCAGCTTTAGTCTAGCCTCCTACACCGGGGAGCTGTTTTTT